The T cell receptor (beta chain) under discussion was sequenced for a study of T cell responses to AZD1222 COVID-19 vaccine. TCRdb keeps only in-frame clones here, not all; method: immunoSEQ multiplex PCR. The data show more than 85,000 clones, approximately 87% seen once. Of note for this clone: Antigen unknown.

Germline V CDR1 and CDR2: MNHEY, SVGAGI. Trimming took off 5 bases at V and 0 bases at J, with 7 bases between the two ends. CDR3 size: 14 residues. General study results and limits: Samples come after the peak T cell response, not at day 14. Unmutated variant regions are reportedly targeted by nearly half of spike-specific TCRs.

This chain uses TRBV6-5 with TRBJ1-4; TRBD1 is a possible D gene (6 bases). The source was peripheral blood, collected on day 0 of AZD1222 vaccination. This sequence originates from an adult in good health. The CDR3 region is CASSRTATNEKLFF. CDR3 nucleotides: TGTGCCAGCAGTAGGACAGCAACTAATGAAAAACTGTTTTTT.